This entry features one T cell receptor (beta chain) sequence. Its antigen is not identified. A single base separates this from a much larger clone, so it may be a read error. PBMCs were isolated by Ficoll-Paque density gradient centrifugation, using approximately 11 ml of fresh peripheral blood as the starting material. Researchers took RNA transcripts and amplified TCR beta CDR3 regions from them. An opening RT-PCR round employed HTBI primers and preceded a second-round multiplex PCR. MiXCR was run by TCRdb on the multiplex PCR reads, yielding one entry per CDR3 protein. The top ten clones hold approximately 3% of a sample with approximately 380,000 distinct CDR3 sequences, under 25% of them seen once. This sample is part of a study of Graves' ophthalmopathy and Graves' hyperthyroidism. Study outcomes and limitations: Detection in blood was also observed for most expanded thyroid clonotypes above 0.001 frequency.

The CDR3 extends over 16 amino acids. Germline loops: CDR1 MNHEY, CDR2 SVGAGI. The V end lost 0 bases, the J end lost 9 bases, and 20 bases lay between the germline ends. The chain is built from TRBV6-5 and TRBJ2-5; D may be TRBD1 or TRBD2 (5 bases each). The sequenced sample consisted of peripheral blood. This receptor was identified in a young woman with stable Graves' hyperthyroidism. CDR3 amino acids: CASSYSGDSPSEAQYF. In DNA, the CDR3 is TGTGCCAGCAGTTACTCGGGGGATAGCCCGTCGGAGGCCCAGTACTTC.